A selection of T cell receptor beta chains follows, all from one sample in a study of T cells in Graves' hyperthyroidism and ophthalmopathy. A single record per CDR3 protein comes from TCRdb applying MiXCR to the multiplex PCR reads. The data contain some 560,000 distinct CDR3 sequences, 15% to 18% of them singletons. Input material: blood. These TCRs come from a woman aged 25 to 39 with Graves' hyperthyroidism. Each CDR3 is given with its conserved first and last residue. Fields, in order: V gene, J gene, D gene, clone size, CDR3 protein, CDR3 DNA. D genes are given only for firm matches. Size is stated for part of the rows, as once, few or many counts, or as a class when the clone is expanded.

V: TRBV12-3/TRBV12-4
J: TRBJ2-1
D: -
size: -
CDR3: CASLRLSGSPPYNEQFF
DNA: TGTGCCAGCTTGAGACTATCCGGGAGCCCGCCCTACAATGAGCAGTTCTTC

V: TRBV6-1
J: TRBJ2-5
D: TRBD1
size: many
CDR3: CASSEAPGGQETQYF
DNA: TGTGCCAGCAGTGAAGCGCCAGGGGGACAAGAGACCCAGTACTTC

V: TRBV7-3
J: TRBJ1-1
D: -
size: once
CDR3: CASSLTGSGNAFF
DNA: TGTGCCAGCAGCTTAACGGGCAGCGGCAACGCTTTCTTT

V: TRBV6-1
J: TRBJ1-1
D: -
size: few
CDR3: CASTSNGLVWVGTEAFF
DNA: TGTGCCAGCACCTCAAACGGTCTGGTATGGGTGGGCACTGAAGCTTTCTTT

V: TRBV28
J: TRBJ2-7
D: -
size: many
CDR3: CASIPGYSTYEQYF
DNA: TGTGCCAGCATCCCCGGGTACAGCACCTACGAGCAGTACTTC

V: TRBV27
J: TRBJ2-7
D: -
size: few
CDR3: CAIARGPSYEQYF
DNA: TGTGCCATCGCGAGGGGACCCTCCTACGAGCAGTACTTC

V: TRBV25-1
J: TRBJ2-5
D: -
size: -
CDR3: CASSEFRRQETQYF
DNA: TGTGCCAGCAGTGAATTTCGCAGGCAAGAGACCCAGTACTTC

V: TRBV30
J: TRBJ1-5
D: -
size: many
CDR3: CAWSVGTRNQPQHF
DNA: TGTGCCTGGAGTGTCGGTACGCGCAATCAGCCCCAGCATTTT

V: TRBV10-3
J: TRBJ1-3
D: -
size: few
CDR3: CAISESPGNTIYF
DNA: TGTGCCATCAGTGAGTCACCTGGAAACACCATATATTTT

V: TRBV11-2
J: TRBJ2-2
D: -
size: -
CDR3: CASSTGRLWGLTGELFF
DNA: TGTGCCAGCAGTACTGGACGGTTATGGGGTCTCACCGGGGAGCTGTTTTTT

V: TRBV20-1
J: TRBJ2-3
D: TRBD2
size: many
CDR3: CSASLLATSGDTQYF
DNA: TGCAGTGCTAGTCTTCTGGCGACTAGCGGGGATACGCAGTATTTT

V: TRBV19
J: TRBJ1-5
D: -
size: -
CDR3: CASRQPGGRTPQHF
DNA: TGTGCCAGTAGACAACCCGGGGGGAGGACGCCCCAGCATTTT